This entry describes one TCR beta chain. This sample is drawn from a study of shared clonotypes between healthy human individuals. The repertoire was sequenced with immunoSEQ multiplex PCR; TCRdb's copy has only in-frame clones and lacks some. The data contain under 2,500,000 clones, almost 96% of them singletons. The ends lost 4 bases at V and 8 bases at J; junction bases unmatched: 1. There are 11 residues in the CDR3. Germline lookup yields CDR1 SGHDT and CDR2 YYEEEE. The chain employs TRBV5-6 and TRBJ1-2; 8 nucleotides match TRBD1. Sequencing used naive CD4+ T cells sorted from blood. The subset here: CD45RA+ positively selected. The source of this sequence is a man between 18 and 35 years old in good health. This CDR3 is CASSRTGGYTF. The CDR3, as DNA: TGTGCCAGCAGCAGGACAGGGGGCTACACCTTC.